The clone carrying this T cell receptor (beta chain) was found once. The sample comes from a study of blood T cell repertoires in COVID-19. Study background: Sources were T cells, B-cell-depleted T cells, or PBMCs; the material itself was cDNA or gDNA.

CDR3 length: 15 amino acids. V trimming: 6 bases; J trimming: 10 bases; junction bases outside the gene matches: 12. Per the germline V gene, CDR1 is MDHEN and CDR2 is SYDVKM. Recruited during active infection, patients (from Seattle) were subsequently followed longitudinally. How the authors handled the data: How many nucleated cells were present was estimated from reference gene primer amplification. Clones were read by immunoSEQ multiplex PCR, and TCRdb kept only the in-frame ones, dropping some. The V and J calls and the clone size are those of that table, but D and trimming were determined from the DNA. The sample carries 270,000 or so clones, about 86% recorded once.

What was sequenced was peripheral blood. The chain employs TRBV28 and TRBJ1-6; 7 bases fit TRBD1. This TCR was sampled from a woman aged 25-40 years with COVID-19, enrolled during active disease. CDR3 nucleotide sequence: TGTGCCAGCAGCCATAAGCGACAGGGTGGGTCACCCCTCCACTTT. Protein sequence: CASSHKRQGGSPLHF.